Below are 18 T cell receptor beta chains sequenced from a single sample in a study of radiotherapy plus CTLA-4 blockade in lung cancer. The assay was immunoSEQ multiplex PCR, and TCRdb's table has in-frame clones only and misses some. This sample has about 84,000 clones; more than 70% occur once, and the top ten carry 11% to 15%. The sample consisted of peripheral blood, taken from a patient treated with radiotherapy plus ipilimumab. The receptors originated from a human donor with non-small cell lung cancer that progressed on radiotherapy plus ipilimumab.

This chain uses TRBV15 with TRBJ1-5; D is unresolved. Per germline, CDR1 LNHNV and CDR2 YYDKDF (reference sequence). V lost 6 bases and J lost 10, with 22 bases in between. The CDR3 consists of 15 residues. CDR3 protein: CATRAVLAEREPQHF. CDR3 DNA: TGTGCCACCAGGGCCGTGTTAGCGGAAAGGGAACCCCAGCATTTT.

The rearrangement uses TRBV9 and TRBJ1-5, with D perhaps matching TRBD1 (6 bases). The CDR3 is made up of 15 amino acids. Trimming removed 4 bases from V and 2 bases from J, with 13 bases in between. Germline loops: CDR1 SGDLS, CDR2 YYNGEE. CDR3 DNA: TGTGCCAGCAGCCAGCAGGCAGGGGGCAATCAGCCCCAGCATTTT. The encoded protein is CASSQQAGGNQPQHF.

This chain uses TRBV5-1 with TRBJ2-1; 9 positions match TRBD2. Per germline, CDR1 SGHRS and CDR2 YFSETQ. CDR3 size: 15 residues. The ends lost 1 base at V and 6 bases at J; junction bases unmatched: 5. The DNA of the CDR3 is TGCGCCAGCAGCTTGAGTAGCGGGAGAGGCAATGAGCAGTTCTTC. Its protein product is CASSLSSGRGNEQFF.

This clone turned up a few times. This sequence joins TRBV28 and TRBJ2-5; D possibly uses TRBD1 or TRBD2 (6 bases each). Per the germline V gene, CDR1 is MDHEN and CDR2 is SYDVKM. Trimming shortened V by 3 bases and J by 2 bases, and 16 bases separated the two germline ends. The CDR3 has 16 residues. The DNA of the CDR3 is TGTGCCAGCAGTTTCACCCTTAGCGGACAGCAAGAGACCCAGTACTTC. Translated, it gives CASSFTLSGQQETQYF.

The rearrangement links TRBV19 to TRBJ2-1; the match to TRBD2 covers 9 bases. V shed 3 bases and J 8 bases; nucleotides not matched to a gene: 23. Germline V lookup: CDR1 LNHDA, CDR2 SQIVND (reference sequence). The CDR3 is 20 residues long. The CDR3 nucleotides read TGTGCCAGTAGTATCGCTGGTATTTCCCTTAGACTAGCGGTTTTGGATGAGCAGTTCTTC. Translation: CASSIAGISLRLAVLDEQFF.

This clone was counted only a few times. The chain couples TRBV28 to TRBJ1-5, with TRBD1 identical over 10 bases. Germline V gene sequence: CDR1 MDHEN, CDR2 SYDVKM. The CDR3 runs 14 residues. V lost 5 bases and J lost 4; bases outside the gene matches: 2. The CDR3 nucleotides are TGTGCCAGCAGTCAGGACAGGGGGAATCAGCCCCAGCATTTT. This sequence encodes CASSQDRGNQPQHF. Variable domain in full (rest from reference TRBV28 and TRBJ1-5): DVKVTQSSRYLVKRTGEKVFLECVQDMDHENMFWYRQDPGLGLRLIYFSYDVKMKEKGDIPEGYSVSREKKERFSLILESASTNQTSMYLCASSQDRGNQPQHFGDGTRLSIL.

CDR3 loop: CASSSGQGEQYF. The CDR3 DNA reads as TGTGCCAGCAGTAGCGGACAGGGCGAGCAGTACTTC. The V gene is TRBV6-5, the J gene TRBJ2-7; TRBD1 matches 8 bases. The V gene end was trimmed by 5 bases and the J gene end by 6 bases; junction bases not matched to a gene: 3. The CDR3 runs 12 residues. Germline assignment: CDR1 MNHEY and CDR2 SVGAGI.

The chain is built from TRBV6-1 and TRBJ1-1; 10 bases map to TRBD1. Germline V gene lookup returns CDR1 MNHNS and CDR2 SASEGT. This CDR3 spans 15 amino acids. The V and J ends lost 3 bases and 5 bases, in that order; junction bases with no gene match: 6. The CDR3 is CASSDQTGGYTEAFF. CDR3 bases: TGTGCCAGCAGTGATCAGACAGGGGGCTATACTGAAGCTTTCTTT.

This clone was counted only a few times. This rearrangement joins TRBV7-2 to TRBJ2-3; no clear D. The CDR3 consists of 11 residues. V was cut by 6 bases and J by 2 bases, with 3 bases left in between. Germline loops: CDR1 SGHTA, CDR2 FQGNSA. CDR3: CASSNTDTQYF. Written as DNA, the CDR3 is TGTGCCAGCAGTAACACAGATACGCAGTATTTT.

The chain uses TRBV29-1 and TRBJ1-1, with a possible D match to TRBD1 (5 bases). The CDR3 has 13 amino acids. Trimming pared 7 bases from V and 0 bases from J, leaving 12 bases between. Per germline, CDR1 SQVTM and CDR2 ANQGSEA. The CDR3 DNA follows: TGCAGCGCCCTGACAGACTTGAACACTGAAGCTTTCTTT. It specifies CSALTDLNTEAFF. The full variable domain, with the rest looked up from reference TRBV29-1 and TRBJ1-1, is SAVISQKPSRDICQRGTSLTIQCQVDSQVTMMFWYRQQPGQSLTLIATANQGSEATYESGFVIDKFPISRPNLTFSTLTVSNMSPEDSSIYLCSALTDLNTEAFFGQGTRLTVV.

The chain is built from TRBV18 and TRBJ2-7, with 11 bases fitting TRBD2. The CDR3 consists of 16 residues. Looked up from germline, CDR1 is KGHSH and CDR2 is LQKENI. The ends lost 3 bases at V and 0 bases at J; junction bases unmatched: 4. CDR3 coding DNA: TGTGCCAGCTCACCGGGACTAGCGGAGCTCTCCTACGAGCAGTACTTC. This sequence encodes CASSPGLAELSYEQYF.

This chain uses TRBV25-1 with TRBJ1-3; D remains unclear. V was cut by 7 bases and J by 4 bases, with 8 bases left in between. Germline V gene lookup returns CDR1 MGHDK and CDR2 SYGVNS. The CDR3 is 12 residues long. This chain's CDR3 is CASKAGGNTIYF. The CDR3 DNA sequence: TGTGCCAGCAAGGCAGGAGGAAACACCATATATTTT. The whole variable domain, remainder taken from reference TRBV25-1 and TRBJ1-3, is EADIYQTPRYLVIGTGKKITLECSQTMGHDKMYWYQQDPGMELHLIHYSYGVNSTEKGDLSSESTVSRIRTEHFPLTLESARPSHTSQYLCASKAGGNTIYFGEGSWLTVV.

The CDR3 nucleotides read TGTGCCAGCAGCTTATACGGCGAGGGGATGAACACTGAAGCTTTCTTT. Its protein product is CASSLYGEGMNTEAFF. V gene TRBV11-2 combines with J gene TRBJ1-1, with D possibly being TRBD1 (5 bases). Trimming stripped 2 bases from V and 0 bases from J, with 13 bases between. The CDR3 consists of 16 residues. The germline V gene has CDR1 SGHAT and CDR2 FQNNGV.

The chain is built from TRBV18 and TRBJ2-7, with TRBD2 as a possible D gene (6 bases). CDR3 length: 15 residues. V lost 3 bases and J 0 bases, leaving 12 bases between the germline ends. In germline, CDR1 is KGHSH, CDR2 LQKENI. The CDR3 DNA reads TGTGCCAGCTCACCCGGGGGATCGGGCTCCTACGAGCAGTACTTC. Its protein is CASSPGGSGSYEQYF.

This clone turned up a few times. The chain links TRBV2 to TRBJ1-1; D remains unclear. Germline CDR1 is SNHLY and CDR2 is FYNNEI. Trimming left V 6 bases short and J 5 bases short, with 13 bases between. The CDR3 is made up of 13 amino acids. The chain's CDR3 is CASSFEWRTEAFF. CDR3 in DNA: TGTGCCAGCAGCTTCGAGTGGCGAACTGAAGCTTTCTTT.

The gene calls are TRBV5-4 and TRBJ2-3, with D possibly matching TRBD1 (6 bases). The germline V and J ends were trimmed by 9 bases and 2 bases, with 19 bases remaining between them. Germline V gene data show CDR1 as SGHNT and CDR2 as YYREEE (reference sequence). CDR3 length equals 15 residues. Here the CDR3 reads CATQNRDTLTDTQYF. Written as DNA, the CDR3 is TGTGCCACCCAGAACCGGGACACCCTCACAGATACGCAGTATTTT.

The chain uses TRBV19 and TRBJ2-1; 7 nucleotides align to TRBD2. CDR1 LNHDA and CDR2 SQIVND come from the germline V gene (reference sequence). The V gene end was trimmed by 1 base and the J gene end by 4 bases; junction bases not matched to a gene: 10. CDR3 length equals 17 residues. The DNA for the CDR3 is TGTGCCAGTAGTATAGGGACCGGGACTATAGAATACAATGAGCAGTTCTTC. Amino acid sequence: CASSIGTGTIEYNEQFF.

V is TRBV14 and J is TRBJ2-5; TRBD2 aligns across 9 bases. The CDR3 loop spans 13 amino acids. J was trimmed by 7 bases and V by 2 bases; bases with no gene match: 2. The germline CDR1 and CDR2 sequences are SGHDN and FVKESK. CDR3 protein: CASSQQTSGTQYF. The CDR3 nucleotides read TGTGCCAGCAGCCAACAGACTAGCGGGACCCAGTACTTC.